This T cell receptor (beta chain) was profiled in a study of blood T cell repertoires in COVID-19. Study context: Acute and convalescent COVID-19 samples came from the United States, Italy and Spain. PBMCs, B-cell-depleted T cells, or T cells were the source of the cDNA or gDNA that made up the material.

Authors' processing steps: Amplification of reference gene primers provided the estimated nucleated cell counts. The assay was immunoSEQ multiplex PCR, and TCRdb's table has in-frame clones only and misses some. The DNA gave D and trimming, while V, J and clone size come from that table. The sample contains roughly 250,000 clones, roughly 84% of which appear only once. V gave up 3 bases and J gave up 6 bases, with 12 bases separating them. The CDR3 covers 12 residues. The V gene's germline CDR1 is DFQATT and CDR2 SNEGSKA (reference sequence). This rearrangement joins TRBV20-1 to TRBJ2-7; the D gene is possibly TRBD1 (6 bases). Sequenced material: peripheral blood. The sequence was obtained from a woman between 35 and 50 years old who had recovered from COVID-19. CDR3 in amino acids: CSASTGLSEQYF. The DNA for the CDR3 is TGCAGTGCTAGTACAGGGCTGTCCGAGCAGTACTTC.